Listed here are 8 T cell receptor beta chains from one sample, sequenced in a study of yellow fever vaccine responses in identical twins. TCRdb passed the RT-PCR reads through MiXCR, listing each CDR3 protein once. Of thousands of distinct CDR3 sequences in the sample, 84% were seen once. The specimen comprised T cells from blood (PBMCs), unsorted or a sorted subset (not recorded which), sampled before or after yellow fever vaccination (not recorded which). These receptors were obtained from a woman aged 18-29 years who received the yellow fever vaccine.

This clonotype was detected a few times. The chain joins TRBV24-1 to TRBJ2-7, with TRBD2 matching 7 bases. The CDR3 has 15 residues. Germline V gives CDR1 KGHDR, CDR2 SFDVKD. The trim removed 4 bases at V and 0 bases at J, leaving 5 bases unmatched. In DNA form, the CDR3 reads TGTGCCACCAGTGAAGGGACTATCAGCTCCTACGAGCAGTACTTC. It specifies CATSEGTISSYEQYF.

This chain uses TRBV11-3 with TRBJ2-7; possible D gene TRBD2, 6 bases. V was trimmed by 4 bases and J by 5 bases, leaving 9 bases between them. Germline loops: CDR1 SGHNT, CDR2 YENEEA. The CDR3 has 12 residues. The CDR3 here is CASSSDYDEQYF. The CDR3 DNA is TGTGCCAGCAGCTCGGACTACGACGAGCAGTACTTC.

This chain joins TRBV4-1 and TRBJ2-7; TRBD2 is a possible D gene (6 bases). The CDR3 runs 16 residues. CDR1 MGHRA and CDR2 YSYEKL come from the germline V gene. V lost 1 base and J 7 bases, leaving 20 bases between the germline ends. The CDR3 DNA reads as TGCGCCAGCAGCCAAGTTGTCGGGACTCCTCCCAGAGAGCAGTACTTC. Amino acids: CASSQVVGTPPREQYF.

This chain joins TRBV29-1 and TRBJ2-1; a weak D match, TRBD1 (6 bases). This CDR3 is built from 12 residues. V was trimmed by 5 bases and J by 3 bases, leaving 8 bases between them. Germline loops: CDR1 SQVTM, CDR2 ANQGSEA. This CDR3 reads CSVWTDYNEQFF. In nucleotides, the CDR3 is TGCAGCGTTTGGACAGACTACAATGAGCAGTTCTTC.

This clonotype was counted once. The chain has TRBV7-6 and TRBJ2-7; the D is unclear. From germline, CDR1 is SGHVS and CDR2 FNYEAQ. The CDR3 extends over 14 amino acids. Trimming stripped 2 bases from V and 2 bases from J, with 10 bases between. The CDR3 region has the DNA TGTGCCAGCAGCTTATCCACAGAGACCTACGAGCAGTACTTC. The encoded protein is CASSLSTETYEQYF.

The J gene is TRBJ2-7, the V gene TRBV11-1; a weak D match, TRBD2 (6 bases). Trimming shortened V by 2 bases and J by 3 bases, and 17 bases separated the two germline ends. Per germline, CDR1 SGHAT and CDR2 FQDESV (reference sequence). The CDR3 spans 16 residues. The CDR3 DNA sequence: TGTGCCAGCAGCTTACTTCGGGGGATTGAACTCTACGAGCAGTACTTC. Amino acids: CASSLLRGIELYEQYF.

This chain joins TRBV7-3 and TRBJ2-5; TRBD1 matches 10 bases. Germline assignment: CDR1 SGHTA and CDR2 FQGTGA. This CDR3 region has 18 residues. Trimming took 5 bases from V and 3 from J; bases not matched to a gene: 15. DNA for the CDR3: TGTGCCAGCAGCATCCTCCTGGGACAGGGGCCCCAAAAAGAGACCCAGTACTTC. Translation: CASSILLGQGPQKETQYF.

This sequence joins TRBV12-3 or TRBV12-4 and TRBJ1-1; 8 positions agree with TRBD1. This CDR3 region has 13 residues. Trimming removed 7 bases from V and 4 bases from J; junction bases left unmatched: 5. The CDR3 reads CASKTGASTEAFF. The CDR3 DNA is TGTGCCAGCAAGACAGGGGCCTCCACTGAAGCTTTCTTT.